This T cell receptor (beta chain) was captured by sequencing in a study of cytomegalovirus exposure and HLA in healthy donors. Per germline, CDR1 LGHNA and CDR2 YSLEER. J lost 7 bases, V lost 2 bases, and 4 bases had no gene match. The CDR3 sequence is 13 residues long. PCR used 60 Vbeta primers and 13 Jbeta primers. The repertoire was sequenced with immunoSEQ multiplex PCR; TCRdb's copy has only in-frame clones and lacks some. The sample includes about 110,000 clones, 73% of them seen just once. This chain connects TRBV4-3 to TRBJ1-2; TRBD1 agrees at 7 bases. The specimen sequenced was PBMCs. This TCR was recovered from a woman aged 25-40 years in good health and CMV-seronegative. CDR3 DNA: TGCGCCAGCAGCCAACACTACAGGGGTGGCTACACCTTC. Protein: CASSQHYRGGYTF.